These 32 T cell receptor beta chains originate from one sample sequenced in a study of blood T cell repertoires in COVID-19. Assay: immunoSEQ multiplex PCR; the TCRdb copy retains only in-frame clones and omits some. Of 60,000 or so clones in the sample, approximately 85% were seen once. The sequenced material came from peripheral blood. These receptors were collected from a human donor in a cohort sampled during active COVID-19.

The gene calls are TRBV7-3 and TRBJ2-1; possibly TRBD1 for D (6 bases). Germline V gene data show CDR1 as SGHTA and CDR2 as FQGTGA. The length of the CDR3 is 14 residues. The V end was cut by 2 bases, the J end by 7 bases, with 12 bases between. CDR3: CASSLGRGRNEQFF. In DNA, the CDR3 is TGTGCCAGCAGCTTAGGCAGGGGTAGGAATGAGCAGTTCTTC.

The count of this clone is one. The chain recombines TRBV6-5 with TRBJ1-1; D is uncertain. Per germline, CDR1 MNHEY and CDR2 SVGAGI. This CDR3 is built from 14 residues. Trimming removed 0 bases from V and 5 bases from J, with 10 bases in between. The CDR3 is CASSYSRSATEAFF. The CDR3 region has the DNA TGTGCCAGCAGTTACTCCAGGTCGGCGACTGAAGCTTTCTTT.

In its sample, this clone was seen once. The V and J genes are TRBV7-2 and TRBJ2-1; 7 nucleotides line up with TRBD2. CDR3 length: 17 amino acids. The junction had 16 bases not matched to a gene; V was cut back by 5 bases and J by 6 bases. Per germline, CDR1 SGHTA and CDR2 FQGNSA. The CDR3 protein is CASSPLRSGVSGNEQFF. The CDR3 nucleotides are TGTGCCAGCAGCCCATTACGGAGCGGGGTAAGTGGCAATGAGCAGTTCTTC. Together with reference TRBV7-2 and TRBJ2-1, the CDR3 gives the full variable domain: GAGVSQSPSNKVTEKGKDVELRCDPISGHTALYWYRQSLGQGLEFLIYFQGNSAPDKSGLPSDRFSAERTGGSVSTLTIQRTQQEDSAVYLCASSPLRSGVSGNEQFFGPGTRLTVL.

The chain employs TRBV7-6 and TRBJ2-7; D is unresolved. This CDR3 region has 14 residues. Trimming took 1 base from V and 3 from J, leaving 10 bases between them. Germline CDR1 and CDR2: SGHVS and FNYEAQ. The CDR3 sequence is CASSLGPRHYEQYF. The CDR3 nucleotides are TGTGCCAGCAGCTTAGGGCCCAGACACTACGAGCAGTACTTC.

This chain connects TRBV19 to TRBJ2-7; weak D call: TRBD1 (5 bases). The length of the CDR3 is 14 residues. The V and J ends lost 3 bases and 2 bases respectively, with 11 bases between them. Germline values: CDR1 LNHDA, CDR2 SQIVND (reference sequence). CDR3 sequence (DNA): TGTGCCAGTAGTATTTGGGGCAGGCCCTACGAGCAGTACTTC. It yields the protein CASSIWGRPYEQYF.

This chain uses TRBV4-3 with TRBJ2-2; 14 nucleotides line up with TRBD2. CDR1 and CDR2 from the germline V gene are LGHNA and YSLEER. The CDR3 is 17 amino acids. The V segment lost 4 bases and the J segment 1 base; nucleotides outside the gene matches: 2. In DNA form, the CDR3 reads TGCGCCAGCAGCCCAGGACTAGCGGGGGGGAACACCGGGGAGCTGTTTTTT. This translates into CASSPGLAGGNTGELFF.

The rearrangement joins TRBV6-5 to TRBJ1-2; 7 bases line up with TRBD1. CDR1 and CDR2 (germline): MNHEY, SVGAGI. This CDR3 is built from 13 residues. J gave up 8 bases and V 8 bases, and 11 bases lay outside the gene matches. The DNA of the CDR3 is TGTGCCAGCCAAACAGGGGAAGAGCGGGGCTACACCTTC. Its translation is CASQTGEERGYTF.

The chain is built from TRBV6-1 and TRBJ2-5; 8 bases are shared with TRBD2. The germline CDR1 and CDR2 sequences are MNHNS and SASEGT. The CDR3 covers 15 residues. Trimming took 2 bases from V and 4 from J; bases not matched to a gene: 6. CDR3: CASSEITGGLETQYF. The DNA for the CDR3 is TGTGCCAGCAGTGAAATAACGGGGGGGCTAGAGACCCAGTACTTC.

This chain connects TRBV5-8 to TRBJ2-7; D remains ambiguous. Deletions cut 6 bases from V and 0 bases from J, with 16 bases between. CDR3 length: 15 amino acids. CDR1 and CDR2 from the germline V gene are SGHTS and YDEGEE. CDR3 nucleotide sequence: TGTGCCAGCAACCCTAGAAGGATATCCTCCTACGAGCAGTACTTC. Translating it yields CASNPRRISSYEQYF.

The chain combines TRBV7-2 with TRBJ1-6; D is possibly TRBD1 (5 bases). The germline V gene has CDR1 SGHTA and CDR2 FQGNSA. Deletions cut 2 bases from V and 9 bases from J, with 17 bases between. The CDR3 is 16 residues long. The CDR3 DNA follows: TGTGCCAGCAGCTTAAGGGGCGTGGCAAACGGTTCACCCCTCCACTTT. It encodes CASSLRGVANGSPLHF.

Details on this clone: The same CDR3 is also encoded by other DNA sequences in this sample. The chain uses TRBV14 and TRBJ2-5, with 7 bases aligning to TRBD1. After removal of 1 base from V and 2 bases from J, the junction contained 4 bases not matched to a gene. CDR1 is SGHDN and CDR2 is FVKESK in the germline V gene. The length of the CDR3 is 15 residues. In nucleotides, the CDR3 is TGTGCCAGCAGCCAAGGAGGGACAGCACAAGAGACCCAGTACTTC. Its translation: CASSQGGTAQETQYF.

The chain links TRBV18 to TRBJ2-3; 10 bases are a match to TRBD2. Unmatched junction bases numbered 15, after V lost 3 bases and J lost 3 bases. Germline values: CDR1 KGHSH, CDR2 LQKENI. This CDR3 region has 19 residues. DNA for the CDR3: TGTGCCAGCTCACCCCTAAGGACTAGCGGTATCGGAAGGACAGATACGCAGTATTTT. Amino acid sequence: CASSPLRTSGIGRTDTQYF.

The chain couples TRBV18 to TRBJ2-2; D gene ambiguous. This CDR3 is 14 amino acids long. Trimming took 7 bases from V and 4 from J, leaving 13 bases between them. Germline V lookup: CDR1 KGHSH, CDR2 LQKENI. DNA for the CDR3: TGTGCCAGCTTGGAGAGCCGAAGCACCGGGGAGCTGTTTTTT. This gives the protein CASLESRSTGELFF.

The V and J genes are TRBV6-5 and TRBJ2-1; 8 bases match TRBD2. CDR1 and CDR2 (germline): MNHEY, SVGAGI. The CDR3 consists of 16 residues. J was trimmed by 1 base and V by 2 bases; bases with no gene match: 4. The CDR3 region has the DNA TGTGCCAGCAGTTACCGGGTAGCGGGGTCCTACAATGAGCAGTTCTTC. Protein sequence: CASSYRVAGSYNEQFF.

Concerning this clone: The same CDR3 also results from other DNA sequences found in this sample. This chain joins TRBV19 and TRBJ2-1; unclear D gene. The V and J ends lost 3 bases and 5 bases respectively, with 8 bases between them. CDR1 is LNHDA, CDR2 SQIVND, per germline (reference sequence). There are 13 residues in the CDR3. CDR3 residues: CASSIGQNNEQFF. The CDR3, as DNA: TGTGCCAGTAGTATTGGGCAGAACAATGAGCAGTTCTTC. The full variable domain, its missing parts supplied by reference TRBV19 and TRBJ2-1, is DGGITQSPKYLFRKEGQNVTLSCEQNLNHDAMYWYRQDPGQGLRLIYYSQIVNDFQKGDIAEGYSVSREKKESFPLTVTSAQKNPTAFYLCASSIGQNNEQFFGPGTRLTVL.

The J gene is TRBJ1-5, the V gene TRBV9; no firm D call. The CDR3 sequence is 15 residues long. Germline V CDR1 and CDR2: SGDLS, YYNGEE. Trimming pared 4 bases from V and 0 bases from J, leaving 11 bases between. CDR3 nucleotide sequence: TGTGCCAGCAGCCCGGGAGTAAATAGCAATCAGCCCCAGCATTTT. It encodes CASSPGVNSNQPQHF.

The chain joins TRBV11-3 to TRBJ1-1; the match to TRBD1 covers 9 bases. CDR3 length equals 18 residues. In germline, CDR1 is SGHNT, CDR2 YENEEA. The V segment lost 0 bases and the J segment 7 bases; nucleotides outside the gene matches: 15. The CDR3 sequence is CASSLDPPGQGGLGEAFF. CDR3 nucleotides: TGTGCCAGCAGCTTAGATCCGCCGGGACAGGGAGGTTTAGGTGAAGCTTTCTTT.

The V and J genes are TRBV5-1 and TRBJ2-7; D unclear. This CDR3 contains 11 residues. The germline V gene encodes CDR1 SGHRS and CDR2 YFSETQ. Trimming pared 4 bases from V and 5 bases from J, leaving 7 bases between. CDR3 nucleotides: TGCGCCAGCAGCCCACGGGACGAGCAGTACTTC. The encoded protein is CASSPRDEQYF.

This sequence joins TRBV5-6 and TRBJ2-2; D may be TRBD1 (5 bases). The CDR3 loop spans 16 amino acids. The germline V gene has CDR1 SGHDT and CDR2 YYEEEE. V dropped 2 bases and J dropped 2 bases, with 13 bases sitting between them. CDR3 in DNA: TGTGCCAGCAGCTTTTTCCTCCAGGGAAACACCGGGGAGCTGTTTTTT. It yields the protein CASSFFLQGNTGELFF.

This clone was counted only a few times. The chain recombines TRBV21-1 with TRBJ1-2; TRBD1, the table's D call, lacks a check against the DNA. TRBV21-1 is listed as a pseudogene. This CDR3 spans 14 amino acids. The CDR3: CASSNDRDHYGYTF. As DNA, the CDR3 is TGTGCCAGCAGCAACGACAGGGATCACTATGGCTACACCTTC.

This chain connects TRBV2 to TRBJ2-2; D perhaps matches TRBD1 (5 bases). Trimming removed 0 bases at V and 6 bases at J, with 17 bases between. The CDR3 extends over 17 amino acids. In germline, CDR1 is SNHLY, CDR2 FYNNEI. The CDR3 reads CASSEAPAGPGPGELFF. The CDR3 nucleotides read TGTGCCAGCAGTGAAGCCCCTGCAGGGCCTGGGCCCGGGGAGCTGTTTTTT.

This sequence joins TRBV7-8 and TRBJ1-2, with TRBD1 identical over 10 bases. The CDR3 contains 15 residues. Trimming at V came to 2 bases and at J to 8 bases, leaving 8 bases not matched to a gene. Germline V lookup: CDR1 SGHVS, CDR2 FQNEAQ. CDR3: CASSLPGTGAGGYTF. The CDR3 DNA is TGTGCCAGCAGCTTACCCGGGACAGGGGCGGGGGGCTACACCTTC.

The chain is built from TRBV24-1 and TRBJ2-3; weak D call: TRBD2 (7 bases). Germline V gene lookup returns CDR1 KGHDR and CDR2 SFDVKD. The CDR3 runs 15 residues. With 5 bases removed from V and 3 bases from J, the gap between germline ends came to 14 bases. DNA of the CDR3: TGTGCCACCAGTGGGTTTGGGAGGGGGACAGATACGCAGTATTTT. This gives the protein CATSGFGRGTDTQYF.

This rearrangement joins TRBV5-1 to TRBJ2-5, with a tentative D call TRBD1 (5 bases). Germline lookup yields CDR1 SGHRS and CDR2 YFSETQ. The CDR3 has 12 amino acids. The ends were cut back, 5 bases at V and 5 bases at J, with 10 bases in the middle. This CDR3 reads CASRENRETQYF. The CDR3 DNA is TGCGCCAGCAGGGAAAACAGGGAGACCCAGTACTTC.

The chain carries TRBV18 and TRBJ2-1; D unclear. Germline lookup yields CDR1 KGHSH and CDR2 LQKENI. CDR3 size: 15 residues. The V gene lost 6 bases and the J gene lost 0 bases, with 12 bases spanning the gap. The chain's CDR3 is CASSLRVSSYNEQFF. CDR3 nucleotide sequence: TGTGCCAGCTCGCTACGGGTTAGCTCCTACAATGAGCAGTTCTTC.

The DNA of the CDR3 is TGCGCCAGCAGCCAAGATGCGTCATGGCTAGGGAGCGGCACAGATACGCAGTATTTT. As protein: CASSQDASWLGSGTDTQYF. The chain combines TRBV4-1 with TRBJ2-3, with TRBD2 as a possible D gene (5 bases). The CDR3 covers 19 residues. The V gene's germline CDR1 is MGHRA and CDR2 YSYEKL. The V end lost 0 bases, the J end lost 1 base, and 20 bases lay between the germline ends.

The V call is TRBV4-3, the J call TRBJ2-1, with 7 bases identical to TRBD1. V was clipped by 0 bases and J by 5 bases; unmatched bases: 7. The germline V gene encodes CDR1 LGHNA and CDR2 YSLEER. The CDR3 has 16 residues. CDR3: CASSQDWPGGNNEQFF. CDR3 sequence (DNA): TGCGCCAGCAGCCAAGACTGGCCAGGGGGAAACAATGAGCAGTTCTTC.

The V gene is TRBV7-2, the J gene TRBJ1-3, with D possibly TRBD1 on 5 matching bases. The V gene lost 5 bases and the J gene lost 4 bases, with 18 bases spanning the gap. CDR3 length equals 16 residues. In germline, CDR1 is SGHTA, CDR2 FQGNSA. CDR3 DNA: TGTGCCAGCAGCCCCGACAGTCCTCTCTCGGGAAACACCATATATTTT. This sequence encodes CASSPDSPLSGNTIYF.

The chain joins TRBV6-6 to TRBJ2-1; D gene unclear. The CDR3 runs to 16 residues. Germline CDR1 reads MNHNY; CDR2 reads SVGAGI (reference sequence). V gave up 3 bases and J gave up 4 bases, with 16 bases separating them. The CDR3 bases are TGTGCCAGCAGTTATTCCGACTGGCCCGTTTACAATGAGCAGTTCTTC. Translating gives CASSYSDWPVYNEQFF.

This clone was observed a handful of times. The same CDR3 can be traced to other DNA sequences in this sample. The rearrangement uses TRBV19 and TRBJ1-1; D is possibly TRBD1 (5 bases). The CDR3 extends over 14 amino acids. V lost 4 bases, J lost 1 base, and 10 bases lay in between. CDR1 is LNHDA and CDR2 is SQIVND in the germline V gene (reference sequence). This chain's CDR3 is CASSSRQGNTEAFF. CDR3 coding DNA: TGTGCCAGTAGTAGCCGGCAGGGGAACACTGAAGCTTTCTTT.

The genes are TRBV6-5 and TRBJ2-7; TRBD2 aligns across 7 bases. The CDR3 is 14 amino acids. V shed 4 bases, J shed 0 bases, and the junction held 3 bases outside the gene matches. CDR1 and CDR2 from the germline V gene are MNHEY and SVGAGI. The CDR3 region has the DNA TGTGCCAGCAGTTTGGGCGGGGGCTCCTACGAGCAGTACTTC. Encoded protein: CASSLGGGSYEQYF.

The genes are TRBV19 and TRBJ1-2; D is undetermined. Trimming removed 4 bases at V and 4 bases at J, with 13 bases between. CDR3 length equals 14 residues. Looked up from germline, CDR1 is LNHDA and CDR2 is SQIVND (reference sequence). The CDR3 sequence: CASSRRRESYGYTF. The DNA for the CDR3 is TGTGCCAGTAGTAGACGTCGGGAGAGCTATGGCTACACCTTC.